The sample holds many counts of the clone carrying this TCR beta chain. In TCRdb, the 5' RACE reads were re-called with MiXCR into one record per CDR3 protein. The table records tens of thousands of distinct CDR3 sequences, roughly 28% of them present only once. Cells sorted as Tregs were CD4+, CD25+ and CD127-/low. Germline CDR1 reads SGDLS; CDR2 reads YYNGEE. The length of the CDR3 is 14 residues. Trimming pared 4 bases from V and 6 bases from J, leaving 16 bases between. The TCR was taken from a female donor with breast cancer. Sequencing was performed on tumor-infiltrating Tregs sorted from the breast tumor. V usage is TRBV9 and J usage is TRBJ1-2; D not resolved. The CDR3 region is CASSTPGRRDGYTF. The CDR3 DNA sequence: TGTGCCAGCAGCACCCCGGGGAGGAGGGATGGCTACACCTTC.